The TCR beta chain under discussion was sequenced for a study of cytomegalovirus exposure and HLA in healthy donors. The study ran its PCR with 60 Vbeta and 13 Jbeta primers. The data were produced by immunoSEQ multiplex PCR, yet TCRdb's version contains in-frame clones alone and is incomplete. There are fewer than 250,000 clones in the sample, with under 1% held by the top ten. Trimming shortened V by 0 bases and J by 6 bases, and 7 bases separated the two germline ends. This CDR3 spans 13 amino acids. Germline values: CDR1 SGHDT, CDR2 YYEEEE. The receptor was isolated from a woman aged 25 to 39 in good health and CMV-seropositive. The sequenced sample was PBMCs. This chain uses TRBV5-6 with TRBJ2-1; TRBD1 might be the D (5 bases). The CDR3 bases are TGTGCCAGCAGCTTGGACAGGACCAATGAGCAGTTCTTC. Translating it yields CASSLDRTNEQFF.